Listed below are T cell receptor beta chains from one sample, sequenced in a study of spatial heterogeneity in lung cancer. TCRdb analysed the 5' RACE reads with MiXCR anew, one entry per CDR3 protein. The repertoire holds some 110,000 distinct CDR3 sequences, with roughly an eighth as singletons. The sample was PBMCs, taken at follow-up. Source of these receptors: a male donor with early-stage non-small cell lung cancer. The CDR3 runs from the conserved cysteine through the conserved F or W.

V gene	CDR3 protein
TRBV29-1	CSVKRSGGGATDTQYF
TRBV11-1	CASSLPGPEVYEQYF
TRBV12-3/TRBV12-4	CASRRQGTGYNEQFF
TRBV12-3/TRBV12-4	CASTPFGVYNEQFF
TRBV5-1	CASSHLRLAPSSYNEQFF
TRBV5-1	CASSLARGSNEKLFF
TRBV4-3	CASSQDPPASGTGELFF
TRBV11-3	CASSLGRALDNEQFF
TRBV11-3	CASSEQLAGTYNEQFF
TRBV5-1	CASSPSGTAKETQYF
TRBV19	CATEDRQETQYF
TRBV5-1	CASSSGTGRTGELFF
TRBV6-6	CASSQRSREGEKLFF
TRBV5-1	CASSLRPSGESDTQYF
TRBV7-2	CASSSRNTDTQYF
TRBV7-9	CASSSSSGGTEEQYF
TRBV20-1	CSAPRTYEQYF
TRBV4-1	CASSQPVRGFTEAFF
TRBV21-1	CASSNDHLAPSTDTQYF
TRBV20-1	CSARTPRGRFGYGYTF
TRBV11-2	CASSRQTRTGAGYTF
TRBV7-9	CASSLWARGVVTEAFF
TRBV2	CASSKGGFSDTQYF
TRBV7-2	CASSPTATHGYTF
TRBV6-5	CATRPERLNTEAFF
TRBV20-1	CSARDGTGRYGYTF